The T cell receptor (beta chain) described here comes from a study of response to subunit inactivated influenza vaccine. Study-level findings and limits: Seasonal influenza vaccination, on each occasion, was suggested by the authors to recruit few new T cells.

TCRdb ran MiXCR on the RT-PCR reads and lists one entry per CDR3 protein. The data contain some 500,000 distinct CDR3 sequences, approximately 24% of them singletons. Concerning this clonotype itself: Its antigen is unknown.

The V gene lost 4 bases and the J gene lost 5 bases, with 8 bases spanning the gap. CDR1 is GTSNPN and CDR2 is SVGIG in the germline V gene (reference sequence). The CDR3 spans 11 residues. This clonotype was sampled from a man in his forties or fifties who received an inactivated influenza vaccine. The chain has TRBV30 and TRBJ1-2, with unresolved D. The source material was CD4+ T cells sorted from PBMCs, sampled approximately 5 days after vaccination. The CDR3 spells CAWNLAYGYTF. CDR3 sequence (DNA): TGTGCCTGGAACCTGGCTTATGGCTACACCTTC.